What follows are 6 T cell receptor beta chains derived from one specimen sequenced in a study of shared clonotypes between healthy human individuals. The data were produced by immunoSEQ multiplex PCR, yet TCRdb's version contains in-frame clones alone and is incomplete. The sample has about 2.4 million clones; 93% are singletons. Source material: naive CD4+ T cells from PBMCs. As to subset: CD45RA+ positively selected. These receptors were collected from a young man in good health. Some clones in this sample may be carry-over from other donors' samples.

The rearrangement links TRBV2 to TRBJ1-2; D perhaps matches TRBD1 (5 bases). The germline V gene has CDR1 SNHLY and CDR2 FYNNEI. V lost 3 bases and J lost 4, with 9 bases in between. The CDR3 totals 13 residues. The CDR3 spells CASSEGTFYGYTF. The DNA of the CDR3 is TGTGCCAGCAGTGAGGGGACCTTCTATGGCTACACCTTC.

J is TRBJ1-6 and V is TRBV5-1; tentative D call: TRBD1 (5 bases). This CDR3 region has 17 residues. Germline V gene lookup returns CDR1 SGHRS and CDR2 YFSETQ. V lost 4 bases to trimming and J lost 6 bases, with 20 bases between them. CDR3 in DNA: TGCGCCAGCAGCCCGGATCCGGGGACGGCTTTTAATTCACCCCTCCACTTT. Its translation: CASSPDPGTAFNSPLHF.

This chain joins TRBV19 and TRBJ2-3, with 8 bases lining up with TRBD2. CDR3 length: 18 amino acids. Looked up from germline, CDR1 is LNHDA and CDR2 is SQIVND (reference sequence). V was pared by 1 base and J by 4 bases, with 13 bases of the junction left unmatched. The CDR3 loop reads CASSIGRGRREDADTQYF. The CDR3 DNA sequence: TGTGCCAGTAGTATAGGTAGAGGACGGCGGGAGGACGCAGATACGCAGTATTTT.

In its sample, this clone was seen once. This CDR3 is also generated by other DNA sequences in the sample. This rearrangement joins TRBV5-1 to TRBJ2-5; possibly TRBD2 for D (6 bases). Per the germline V gene, CDR1 is SGHRS and CDR2 is YFSETQ. V lost 0 bases and J lost 5, with 8 bases in between. This CDR3 contains 13 residues. The chain's CDR3 is CASSLAGGETQYF. The CDR3 DNA reads TGCGCCAGCAGCTTGGCTGGAGGGGAGACCCAGTACTTC.

The rearrangement joins TRBV6-6 to TRBJ1-5; D call uncertain. Germline V lookup: CDR1 MNHNY, CDR2 SVGAGI (reference sequence). With 2 bases removed from V and 5 bases from J, the gap between germline ends came to 7 bases. The CDR3 spans 13 residues. The CDR3 DNA follows: TGTGCCAGCAGTTACAAGGGAGATCAGCCCCAGCATTTT. Protein product: CASSYKGDQPQHF.

On this clone itself: The same CDR3 also results from other DNA sequences found in this sample. The rearrangement joins TRBV5-1 to TRBJ2-7; 7 bases align to TRBD1. From germline, CDR1 is SGHRS and CDR2 YFSETQ. J lost 4 bases, V lost 3 bases, and 7 bases had no gene match. This CDR3 is 14 amino acids long. The CDR3 reads CASSSSGTAYEQYF. The CDR3 nucleotides read TGCGCCAGCAGCTCCTCCGGGACAGCTTACGAGCAGTACTTC.